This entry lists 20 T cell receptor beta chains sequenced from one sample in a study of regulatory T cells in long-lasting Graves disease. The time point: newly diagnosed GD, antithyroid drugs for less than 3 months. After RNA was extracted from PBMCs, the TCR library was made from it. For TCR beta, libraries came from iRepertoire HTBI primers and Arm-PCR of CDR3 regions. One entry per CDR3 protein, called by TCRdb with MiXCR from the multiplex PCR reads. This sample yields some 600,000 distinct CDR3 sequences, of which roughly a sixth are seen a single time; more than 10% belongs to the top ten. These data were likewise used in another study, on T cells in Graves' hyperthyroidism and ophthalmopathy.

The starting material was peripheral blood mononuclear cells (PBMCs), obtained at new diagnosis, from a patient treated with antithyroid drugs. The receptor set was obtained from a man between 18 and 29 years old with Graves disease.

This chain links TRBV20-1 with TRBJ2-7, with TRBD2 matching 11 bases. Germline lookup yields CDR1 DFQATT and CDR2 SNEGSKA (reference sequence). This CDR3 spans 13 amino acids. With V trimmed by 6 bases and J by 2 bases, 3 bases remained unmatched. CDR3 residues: CSALTSGTYEQYF. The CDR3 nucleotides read TGCAGTGCCTTGACTAGCGGGACCTACGAGCAGTACTTC.

The DNA of the CDR3 is TGTGCCACCAGGGGAAACCTGAACACTGAAGCTTTCTTT. This encodes CATRGNLNTEAFF. This chain links TRBV24-1 with TRBJ1-1, with D hard to call. The length of the CDR3 is 13 residues. Germline V gene lookup returns CDR1 KGHDR and CDR2 SFDVKD. V shed 7 bases and J shed 0 bases, with 8 bases lying between them.

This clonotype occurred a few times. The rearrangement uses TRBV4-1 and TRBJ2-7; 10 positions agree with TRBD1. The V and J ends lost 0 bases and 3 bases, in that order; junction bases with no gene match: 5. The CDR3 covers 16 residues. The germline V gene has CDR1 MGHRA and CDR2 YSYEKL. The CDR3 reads CASSQERDRGYYEQYF. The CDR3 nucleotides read TGCGCCAGCAGCCAAGAAAGGGACAGGGGCTACTACGAGCAGTACTTC.

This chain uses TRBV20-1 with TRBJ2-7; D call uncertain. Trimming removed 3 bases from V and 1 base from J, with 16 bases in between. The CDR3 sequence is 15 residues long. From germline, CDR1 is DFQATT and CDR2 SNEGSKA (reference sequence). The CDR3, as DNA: TGCAGTGCTAGGGTCGGTAATGCCGGATCCTACGAGCAGTACTTC. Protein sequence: CSARVGNAGSYEQYF.

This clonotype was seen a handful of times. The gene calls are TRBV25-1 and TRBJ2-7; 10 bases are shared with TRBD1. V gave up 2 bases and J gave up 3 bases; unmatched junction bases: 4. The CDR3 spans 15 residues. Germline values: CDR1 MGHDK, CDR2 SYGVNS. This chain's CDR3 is CASSEIGTGVYEQYF. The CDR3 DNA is TGTGCCAGCAGTGAAATAGGGACAGGGGTCTACGAGCAGTACTTC.

The DNA for the CDR3 is TGTGCCAGCAGCTCCCCTCGGGGGACGTCACCCCTCCACTTT. Amino acids: CASSSPRGTSPLHF. The V and J genes are TRBV7-2 and TRBJ1-6; maybe TRBD1 (5 bases). Per germline, CDR1 SGHTA and CDR2 FQGNSA. Trimming removed 4 bases from V and 10 bases from J, with 14 bases in between. CDR3 length: 14 amino acids.

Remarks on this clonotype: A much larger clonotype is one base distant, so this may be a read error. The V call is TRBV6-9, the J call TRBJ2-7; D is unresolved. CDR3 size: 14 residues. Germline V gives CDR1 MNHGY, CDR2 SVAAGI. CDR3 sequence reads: CASSYSHSGYEQHF. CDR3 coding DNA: TGTGCCAGCAGTTACTCACATTCGGGCTACGAGCAGCACTTC.

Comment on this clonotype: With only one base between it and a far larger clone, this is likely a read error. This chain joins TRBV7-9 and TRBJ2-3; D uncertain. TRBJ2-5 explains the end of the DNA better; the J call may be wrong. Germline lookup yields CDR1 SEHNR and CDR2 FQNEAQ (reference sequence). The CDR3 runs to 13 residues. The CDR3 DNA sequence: TGTTCCAGCAGCTTAGACGGATTGGGGACCCAGTACTTC. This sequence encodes CSSSLDGLGTQYF.

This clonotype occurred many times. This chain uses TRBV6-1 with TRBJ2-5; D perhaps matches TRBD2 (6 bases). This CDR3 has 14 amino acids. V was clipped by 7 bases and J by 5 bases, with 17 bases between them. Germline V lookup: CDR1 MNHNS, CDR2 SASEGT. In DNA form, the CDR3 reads TGTGCCAGCACTACGATCGGGAGTCTGGAGACCCAGTACTTC. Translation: CASTTIGSLETQYF.

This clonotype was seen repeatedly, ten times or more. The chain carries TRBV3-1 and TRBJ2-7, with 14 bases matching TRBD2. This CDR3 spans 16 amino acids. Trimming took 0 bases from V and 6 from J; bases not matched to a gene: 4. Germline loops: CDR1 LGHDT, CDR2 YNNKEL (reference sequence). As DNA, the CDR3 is TGTGCCAGCAGCCAAGATGGGACTAGCGGGAGTCTCGAGCAGTACTTC. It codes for CASSQDGTSGSLEQYF.

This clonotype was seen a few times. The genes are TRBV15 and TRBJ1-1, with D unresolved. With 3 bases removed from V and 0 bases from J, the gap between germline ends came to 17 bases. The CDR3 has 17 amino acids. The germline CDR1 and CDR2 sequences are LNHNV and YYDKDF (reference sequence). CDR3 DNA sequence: TGTGCCACCAGCAGTAGAAAAGATGGGTCTATGAACACTGAAGCTTTCTTT. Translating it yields CATSSRKDGSMNTEAFF.

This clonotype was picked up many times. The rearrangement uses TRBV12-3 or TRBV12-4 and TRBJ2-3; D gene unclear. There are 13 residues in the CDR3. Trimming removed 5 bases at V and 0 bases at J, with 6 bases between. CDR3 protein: CASSITSTDTQYF. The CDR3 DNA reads TGTGCCAGCAGTATTACTAGCACAGATACGCAGTATTTT.

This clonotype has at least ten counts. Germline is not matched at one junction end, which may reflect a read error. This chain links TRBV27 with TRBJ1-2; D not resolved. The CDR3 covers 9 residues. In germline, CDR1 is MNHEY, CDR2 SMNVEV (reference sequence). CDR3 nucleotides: TGTGCCAGCAGTCGCCTGGCACCCTTC. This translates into CASSRLAPF.

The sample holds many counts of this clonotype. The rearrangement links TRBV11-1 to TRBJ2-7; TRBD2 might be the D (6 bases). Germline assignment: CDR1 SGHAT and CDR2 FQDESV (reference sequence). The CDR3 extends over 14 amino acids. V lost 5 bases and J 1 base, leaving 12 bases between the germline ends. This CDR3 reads CASSPHAGSYEQYF. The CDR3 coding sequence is TGTGCCAGCAGCCCCCACGCGGGGTCCTACGAGCAGTACTTC.

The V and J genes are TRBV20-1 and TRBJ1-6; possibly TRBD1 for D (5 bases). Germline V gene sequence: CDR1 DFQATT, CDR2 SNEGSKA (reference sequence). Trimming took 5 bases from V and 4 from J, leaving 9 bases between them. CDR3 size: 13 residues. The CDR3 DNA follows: TGCAGTGCTGACCAGGGTTATAATTCACCCCTCCACTTT. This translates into CSADQGYNSPLHF.

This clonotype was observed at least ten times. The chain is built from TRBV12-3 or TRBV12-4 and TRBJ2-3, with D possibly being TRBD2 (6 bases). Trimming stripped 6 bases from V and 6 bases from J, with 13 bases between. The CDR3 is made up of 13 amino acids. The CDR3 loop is CASRLRRDDTQYF. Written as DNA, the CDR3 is TGTGCCAGCAGGTTGAGGAGGGATGATACGCAGTATTTT.

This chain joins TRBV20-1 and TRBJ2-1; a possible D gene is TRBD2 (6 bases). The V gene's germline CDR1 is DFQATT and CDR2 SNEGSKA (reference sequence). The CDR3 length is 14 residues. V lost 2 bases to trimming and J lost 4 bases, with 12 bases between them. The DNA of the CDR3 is TGCAGTGCTAGACGGACGGGGGTTTACAATGAGCAGTTCTTC. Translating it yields CSARRTGVYNEQFF.

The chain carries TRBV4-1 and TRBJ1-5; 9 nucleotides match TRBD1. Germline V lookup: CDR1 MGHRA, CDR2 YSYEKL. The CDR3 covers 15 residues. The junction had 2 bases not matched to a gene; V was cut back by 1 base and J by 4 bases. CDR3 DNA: TGCGCCAGCAGCCAAGCCGGGACAGGGAATCAGCCCCAGCATTTT. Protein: CASSQAGTGNQPQHF.

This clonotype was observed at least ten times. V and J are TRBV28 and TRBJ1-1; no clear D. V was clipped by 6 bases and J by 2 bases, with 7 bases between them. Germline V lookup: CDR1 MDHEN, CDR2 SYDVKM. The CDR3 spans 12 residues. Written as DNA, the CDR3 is TGTGCCAGCAGATTTTATAACACTGAAGCTTTCTTT. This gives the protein CASRFYNTEAFF.

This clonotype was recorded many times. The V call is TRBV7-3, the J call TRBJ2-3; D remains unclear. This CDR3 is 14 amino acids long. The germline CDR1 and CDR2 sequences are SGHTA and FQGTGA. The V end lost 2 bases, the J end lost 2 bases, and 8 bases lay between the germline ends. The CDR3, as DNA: TGTGCCAGCAGCTTAGATGGAAACACAGATACGCAGTATTTT. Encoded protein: CASSLDGNTDTQYF.